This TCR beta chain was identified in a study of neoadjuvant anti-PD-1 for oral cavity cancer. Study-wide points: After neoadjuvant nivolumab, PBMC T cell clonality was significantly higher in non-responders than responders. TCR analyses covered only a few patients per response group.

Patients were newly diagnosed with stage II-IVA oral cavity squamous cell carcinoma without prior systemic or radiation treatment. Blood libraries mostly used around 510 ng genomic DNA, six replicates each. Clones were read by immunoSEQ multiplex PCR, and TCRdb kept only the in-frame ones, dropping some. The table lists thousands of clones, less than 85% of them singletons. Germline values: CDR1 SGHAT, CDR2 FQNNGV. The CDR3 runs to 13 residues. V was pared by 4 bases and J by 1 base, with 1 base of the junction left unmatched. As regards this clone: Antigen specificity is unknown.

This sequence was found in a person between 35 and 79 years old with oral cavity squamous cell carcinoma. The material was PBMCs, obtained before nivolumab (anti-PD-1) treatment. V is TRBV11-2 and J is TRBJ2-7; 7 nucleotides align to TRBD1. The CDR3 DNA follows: TGTGCCAGCAGCTCGGGACAGTCCTACGAGCAGTACTTC. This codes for CASSSGQSYEQYF. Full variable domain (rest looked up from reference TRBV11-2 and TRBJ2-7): EAGVAQSPRYKIIEKRQSVAFWCNPISGHATLYWYQQILGQGPKLLIQFQNNGVVDDSQLPKDRFSAERLKGVDSTLKIQPAKLEDSAVYLCASSSGQSYEQYFGPGTRLTVT.